This T cell receptor (beta chain) stems from a study of shared clonotypes between healthy human individuals. Sorted-subset replicate PCRs used 200 ng of genomic DNA. This amount corresponded to about 30,000 T cell genomes. The assay was immunoSEQ multiplex PCR, and TCRdb's table has in-frame clones only and misses some. The data show about 2.3 million clones, roughly 92% seen once. The V gene's germline CDR1 is SQVTM and CDR2 ANQGSEA. With 4 bases removed from V and 5 bases from J, the gap between germline ends came to 11 bases. The CDR3 spans 12 residues. The source of this sequence is a man aged 18 to 29 in good health. Some clones in this sample may be carry-over from other donors' samples. Material: naive CD4+ T cells from PBMCs. Stated subset: CD45RA+ positively selected. The V and J genes are TRBV29-1 and TRBJ2-5, with D possibly matching TRBD1 (6 bases). CDR3 protein: CSVGQGTETQYF. CDR3 DNA: TGCAGCGTTGGGCAGGGGACCGAGACCCAGTACTTC. Full variable domain (remainder filled in from reference TRBV29-1 and TRBJ2-5): SAVISQKPSRDICQRGTSLTIQCQVDSQVTMMFWYRQQPGQSLTLIATANQGSEATYESGFVIDKFPISRPNLTFSTLTVSNMSPEDSSIYLCSVGQGTETQYFGPGTRLLVL.